The source of this T cell receptor (beta chain) is a study of T cell responses to AZD1222 COVID-19 vaccine. Study observations and caveats: Nearly half of the spike-specific TCRs reportedly recognize variant regions that carry no mutations. Spike-specific TCR breadth rose after two AZD1222 doses, and depth rose as well. Dominant at 160-218 and 743-854, vaccine-associated CD4 TCRs also spanned spike.

In germline, CDR1 is SGHRS, CDR2 YFSETQ. The ends lost 3 bases at V and 1 base at J; junction bases unmatched: 5. The CDR3 is 15 amino acids. Clones were sequenced by immunoSEQ multiplex PCR, and TCRdb holds only the in-frame ones, with some missing. The sample includes 100,000 to 150,000 clones, roughly 87% of them seen just once. Worth noting for this clone: No antigen is known for it.

The rearrangement links TRBV5-1 to TRBJ2-3, with TRBD1 matching 7 bases. The sequence was obtained from an adult in good health. The material sequenced was peripheral blood, taken on day 0 of MenACWY control vaccination. The CDR3 DNA is TGCGCCAGCAGCTCAAGACAGGGACGCACAGATACGCAGTATTTT. Its translation: CASSSRQGRTDTQYF.